This TCR beta chain was observed in a study of CD8 T cell repertoires and HIV-1 epitope variants. Study at large: Separate wells received one of Twenty-five Gag or Nef variant peptides. Control wells had CMV/EBV/flu peptides, negative Ebola AY9, or no peptide. Enriched T cells were co-cultured with equal numbers of autologous T cell-negative antigen-presenting cells.

Clones were read by immunoSEQ multiplex PCR, and TCRdb kept only the in-frame ones, dropping some. The sample includes thousands of clones, over 60% of them seen just once. The V gene's germline CDR1 is MDHEN and CDR2 SYDVKM. V dropped 2 bases and J dropped 3 bases, with 16 bases sitting between them. The CDR3 contains 17 residues. Concerning this clone itself: What it binds is not known.

The receptor was derived from a male donor with HIV. The gene calls are TRBV28 and TRBJ2-2, with D possibly being TRBD1 (6 bases). The sample consisted of cultured CD8+ T cells derived from PBMCs. The CDR3 coding sequence is TGTGCCAGCAGTTTACGAGAGGACAGATCTTACACCGGGGAGCTGTTTTTT. As protein: CASSLREDRSYTGELFF.